A single sample is the source of the 10 T cell receptor beta chains below, sequenced in a study of blood T cell repertoires in COVID-19. Clones were read by immunoSEQ multiplex PCR, and TCRdb kept only the in-frame ones, dropping some. Found here are about 150,000 clones, about 80% of them singletons; the top ten hold about 31%. Sample: peripheral blood. All receptors come from a woman aged 55-69 years with acute or convalescent COVID-19.

The chain recombines TRBV6-5 with TRBJ1-1, with 9 nucleotides matching TRBD1. Germline V gives CDR1 MNHEY, CDR2 SVGAGI. The ends lost 2 bases at V and 1 base at J; junction bases unmatched: 2. The CDR3 contains 15 residues. The CDR3 bases are TGTGCCAGCAGTTACACAGGGGGCGCGAACACTGAAGCTTTCTTT. Amino acids: CASSYTGGANTEAFF.

The V call is TRBV29-1, the J call TRBJ1-6, with 9 bases aligning to TRBD1. Germline V gene lookup returns CDR1 SQVTM and CDR2 ANQGSEA. After removal of 7 bases from V and 6 bases from J, the junction contained 7 bases not matched to a gene. This CDR3 is built from 14 residues. The DNA of the CDR3 is TGCAGCGCGCGGGACAGGGCGTCTAATTCACCCCTCCACTTT. This codes for CSARDRASNSPLHF.

The chain recombines TRBV27 with TRBJ2-2, with 7 bases fitting TRBD1. CDR1 and CDR2 from the germline V gene are MNHEY and SMNVEV (reference sequence). The ends lost 0 bases at V and 7 bases at J; junction bases unmatched: 5. The CDR3 covers 15 residues. This chain's CDR3 is CASSLSWQGVGELFF. The DNA of the CDR3 is TGTGCCAGCAGTTTATCGTGGCAGGGGGTCGGGGAGCTGTTTTTT.

The V and J genes are TRBV30 and TRBJ2-5, with TRBD2 matching 9 bases. The V gene end was trimmed by 2 bases and the J gene end by 5 bases; junction bases not matched to a gene: 3. Per germline, CDR1 GTSNPN and CDR2 SVGIG (reference sequence). The CDR3 contains 13 residues. The CDR3 spells CAWSSLAGETQYF. CDR3 in DNA: TGTGCCTGGAGTTCCCTAGCGGGGGAGACCCAGTACTTC. The full variable domain, in which reference TRBV30 and TRBJ2-5 provide the parts outside the CDR3, is SQTIHQWPATLVQPVGSPLSLECTVEGTSNPNLYWYRQAAGRGLQLLFYSVGIGQISSEVPQNLSASRPQDRQFILSSKKLLLSDSGFYLCAWSSLAGETQYFGPGTRLLVL.

This sequence joins TRBV30 and TRBJ1-5, with a tentative D call TRBD1 (6 bases). Germline-derived CDR1 and CDR2 are GTSNPN and SVGIG (reference sequence). Trimming took off 4 bases at V and 3 bases at J, with 16 bases between the two ends. The CDR3 extends over 15 amino acids. The CDR3 nucleotides are TGTGCCTGGAAAGCTTCCAGGGGACCCAATCAGCCCCAGCATTTT. Its translation is CAWKASRGPNQPQHF.

This clone was detected once. The gene calls are TRBV6-6 and TRBJ2-5, with 10 bases lining up with TRBD1. This CDR3 contains 14 residues. Germline V CDR1 and CDR2: MNHNY, SVGAGI (reference sequence). V shed 2 bases, J shed 5 bases, and the junction held 2 bases outside the gene matches. CDR3 protein: CASSYRDRGETQYF. CDR3 in DNA: TGTGCCAGCAGTTACCGGGACAGGGGCGAGACCCAGTACTTC.

The chain recombines TRBV11-2 with TRBJ1-2; TRBD1 is a possible D gene (5 bases). This CDR3 spans 13 amino acids. Germline V gene sequence: CDR1 SGHAT, CDR2 FQNNGV. Trimming shortened V by 6 bases and J by 2 bases, and 10 bases separated the two germline ends. CDR3 amino acids: CASSQGVNYGYTF. The CDR3 DNA reads as TGTGCCAGCAGTCAAGGGGTAAACTATGGCTACACCTTC.

The V gene is TRBV6-6, the J gene TRBJ2-2; TRBD1 aligns across 10 bases. The CDR3 loop spans 16 amino acids. V shed 0 bases, J shed 8 bases, and the junction held 6 bases outside the gene matches. Germline values: CDR1 MNHNY, CDR2 SVGAGI (reference sequence). In DNA form, the CDR3 reads TGTGCCAGCAGTTACTCGGTAGACAGGGGGCGAGGGGAGCTGTTTTTT. Its protein is CASSYSVDRGRGELFF.

This chain uses TRBV5-1 with TRBJ2-3; D may be TRBD1 (6 bases). The CDR3 is 14 residues long. CDR1 is SGHRS, CDR2 YFSETQ, per germline. Trimming pared 0 bases from V and 6 bases from J, leaving 11 bases between. CDR3 region: CASSLATGLDTQYF. CDR3 in DNA: TGCGCCAGCAGCTTGGCCACAGGGTTGGATACGCAGTATTTT.

The V call is TRBV7-6, the J call TRBJ1-6; D uncertain. Germline loops: CDR1 SGHVS, CDR2 FNYEAQ. Trimming shortened V by 4 bases and J by 6 bases, and 16 bases separated the two germline ends. The length of the CDR3 is 16 residues. The chain's CDR3 is CASSSRTVETNSPLHF. The DNA for the CDR3 is TGTGCCAGCAGCTCGAGAACGGTCGAAACTAATTCACCCCTCCACTTT.